This T cell receptor (beta chain) is drawn from a study of T cell responses to AZD1222 COVID-19 vaccine. Sequencing used immunoSEQ multiplex PCR; TCRdb keeps in-frame clones, though not all of them. The table lists over 150,000 clones, roughly nine tenths of them singletons. On this clone: The antigen is undetermined.

Study-wide points: White British donors predominated, females outnumbered males, and clonal diversity was possibly underestimated. The reported proportion of spike-specific TCRs targeting unmutated variant regions was nearly half.

CDR3 length: 17 amino acids. Trimming took 3 bases from V and 0 from J, leaving 12 bases between them. Germline V CDR1 and CDR2: MNHEY, SMNVEV (reference sequence). The input for sequencing was peripheral blood, taken on day 0 of AZD1222 vaccination. This clonotype was sampled from an adult in good health. The J gene is TRBJ2-6, the V gene TRBV27, with D unclear. CDR3 DNA: TGTGCCAGCAGTTTTCGCCCCTCATTCTCTGGGGCCAACGTCCTGACTTTC. Its protein product is CASSFRPSFSGANVLTF.